These 23 T cell receptor beta chains originate from one sample sequenced in a study of memory CD4+ T cells and cytomegalovirus serostatus. Single viable CD3+CD4+CD8-CD45RO+ cells were sorted as the memory CD4+ T cells. Sequencing used immunoSEQ multiplex PCR; TCRdb keeps in-frame clones, though not all of them. The sample contains tens of thousands of clones, around 80% of which appear only once. Sequencing used memory CD4+ T cells from blood. Receptors originate from an adult in good health and CMV-seronegative.

The rearrangement uses TRBV27 and TRBJ2-3, with TRBD2 identical over 9 bases. The CDR3 has 18 residues. The trim removed 4 bases at V and 2 bases at J, leaving 13 bases unmatched. The V gene's germline CDR1 is MNHEY and CDR2 SMNVEV (reference sequence). This chain's CDR3 is CASSSRMILAGLTDTQYF. CDR3 sequence (DNA): TGTGCCAGCAGTTCCAGGATGATACTAGCGGGCCTCACAGATACGCAGTATTTT.

The V and J genes are TRBV4-1 and TRBJ1-1; weak D call: TRBD1 (5 bases). The germline gives CDR1 MGHRA, CDR2 YSYEKL. V was cut by 1 base and J by 0 bases, with 12 bases left in between. This CDR3 is 16 amino acids long. The CDR3 DNA sequence: TGCGCCAGCAGCCAAGTCCCGGGGGGTCTGAACACTGAAGCTTTCTTT. Its protein product is CASSQVPGGLNTEAFF.

The chain carries TRBV11-2 and TRBJ1-2; D unclear. The ends were cut back, 6 bases at V and 2 bases at J, with 7 bases in the middle. From germline, CDR1 is SGHAT and CDR2 FQNNGV. The CDR3 contains 12 residues. The CDR3 protein is CASRGSNYGYTF. In nucleotides, the CDR3 is TGTGCCAGCAGAGGCAGCAACTATGGCTACACCTTC.

This chain uses TRBV6-6 with TRBJ1-5; 7 positions agree with TRBD1. Germline loops: CDR1 MNHNY, CDR2 SVGAGI (reference sequence). The J segment lost 2 bases and the V segment lost 4 bases, leaving 8 bases of the junction unmatched. CDR3 length: 16 amino acids. Written as DNA, the CDR3 is TGTGCCAGCAGTTCCATCCGACAGGGTGGCAATCAGCCCCAGCATTTT. Residues: CASSSIRQGGNQPQHF.

This chain connects TRBV27 to TRBJ1-1; D call uncertain. This CDR3 comprises 15 residues. Between the trimmed V and J ends, which lost 3 bases and 0 bases, there was a span of 11 bases. The germline V gene has CDR1 MNHEY and CDR2 SMNVEV (reference sequence). CDR3 DNA sequence: TGTGCCAGCAGTTTGCAGGCACCTTTGAACACTGAAGCTTTCTTT. Translation gives CASSLQAPLNTEAFF.

The chain employs TRBV6-5 and TRBJ2-7, with D possibly being TRBD2 (5 bases). The CDR3 sequence is 15 residues long. Deletions cut 5 bases from V and 5 bases from J, with 19 bases between. Germline CDR1 MNHEY, CDR2 SVGAGI. The CDR3 nucleotides read TGTGCCAGCAGTCCGGGGATTGAAGGTGGCCACGAGCAGTACTTC. Translated, it gives CASSPGIEGGHEQYF.

This chain connects TRBV5-4 to TRBJ2-5; 15 bases match TRBD2. The CDR3 runs 16 residues. Trimming removed 2 bases from V and 5 bases from J; junction bases left unmatched: 4. The germline V gene encodes CDR1 SGHNT and CDR2 YYREEE (reference sequence). CDR3 sequence: CASSLGLAGGRETQYF. The CDR3 coding sequence is TGTGCCAGCAGCTTAGGACTAGCGGGGGGGAGGGAGACCCAGTACTTC.

This clone rates as medium-sized (0.01 to 0.1%). The chain recombines TRBV2 with TRBJ2-7; tentatively, D is TRBD2 (5 bases). The CDR3 spans 14 residues. Trimming removed 6 bases at V and 2 bases at J, with 14 bases between. CDR1 is SNHLY and CDR2 is FYNNEI in the germline V gene. CDR3 sequence (DNA): TGTGCCAGCAGGGCTAGCCGAAACACCTACGAGCAGTACTTC. It codes for CASRASRNTYEQYF.

The chain has TRBV5-1 and TRBJ2-1; D is undetermined. Looked up from germline, CDR1 is SGHRS and CDR2 is YFSETQ. V lost 2 bases and J lost 5, with 5 bases in between. The CDR3 has 12 residues. This CDR3 is CASSLKDNEQFF. The CDR3, as DNA: TGCGCCAGCAGCTTAAAAGACAATGAGCAGTTCTTC.

The sample holds a few counts of this clone. This chain uses TRBV4-1 with TRBJ1-5, with D possibly being TRBD1 (6 bases). Germline assignment: CDR1 MGHRA and CDR2 YSYEKL. Trimming pared 1 base from V and 5 bases from J, leaving 9 bases between. The length of the CDR3 is 14 residues. In DNA form, the CDR3 reads TGCGCCAGCAGCCAAGGCAGGGGTGATCAGCCCCAGCATTTT. Protein sequence: CASSQGRGDQPQHF.

V is TRBV19 and J is TRBJ1-4; D is undetermined. CDR3 length equals 13 residues. Germline V CDR1 and CDR2: LNHDA, SQIVND (reference sequence). Between the trimmed V and J ends, which lost 3 bases and 7 bases, there was a span of 9 bases. CDR3 DNA: TGTGCCAGTAGTATTAGGACGTCTGAAAAACTGTTTTTT. As protein: CASSIRTSEKLFF. Full variable domain (missing parts from reference TRBV19 and TRBJ1-4): DGGITQSPKYLFRKEGQNVTLSCEQNLNHDAMYWYRQDPGQGLRLIYYSQIVNDFQKGDIAEGYSVSREKKESFPLTVTSAQKNPTAFYLCASSIRTSEKLFFGSGTQLSVL.

V gene TRBV11-3 combines with J gene TRBJ1-3; D ambiguous. This CDR3 has 14 residues. Per the germline V gene, CDR1 is SGHNT and CDR2 is YENEEA. Deletions cut 3 bases from V and 4 bases from J, with 10 bases between. As DNA, the CDR3 is TGTGCCAGCAGCTTTAGGGAACTCGGAAACACCATATATTTT. Its translation: CASSFRELGNTIYF.

The chain carries TRBV19 and TRBJ1-2; 9 nucleotides align to TRBD1. This CDR3 is built from 16 residues. V was pared by 5 bases and J by 1 base, with 8 bases of the junction left unmatched. Germline assignment: CDR1 LNHDA and CDR2 SQIVND (reference sequence). CDR3 amino acids: CASSPLNRGRNYGYTF. For the CDR3, the DNA is TGTGCCAGTAGTCCACTAAACAGGGGGCGTAACTATGGCTACACCTTC. The variable domain in full, completed from reference TRBV19 and TRBJ1-2, reads DGGITQSPKYLFRKEGQNVTLSCEQNLNHDAMYWYRQDPGQGLRLIYYSQIVNDFQKGDIAEGYSVSREKKESFPLTVTSAQKNPTAFYLCASSPLNRGRNYGYTFGSGTRLTVV.

This clone was found a few times. The chain employs TRBV7-2 and TRBJ2-5; unclear D gene. V was pared by 7 bases and J by 5 bases, with 11 bases between. Per germline, CDR1 SGHTA and CDR2 FQGNSA. The CDR3 extends over 12 amino acids. The DNA of the CDR3 is TGTGCCAGCACCAAACTAACGGAGACCCAGTACTTC. As protein: CASTKLTETQYF.

The V and J genes are TRBV2 and TRBJ2-1; D gene unclear. V lost 4 bases, J lost 8 bases, and 6 bases lay in between. Germline V gene sequence: CDR1 SNHLY, CDR2 FYNNEI. CDR3 length: 11 amino acids. CDR3 coding DNA: TGTGCCAGCAGTGCCTTTGATGAGCAGTTCTTC. Translated: CASSAFDEQFF.

The chain combines TRBV11-1 with TRBJ2-7; D uncertain. Germline CDR1 and CDR2: SGHAT and FQDESV (reference sequence). The CDR3 contains 15 residues. Trimming removed 1 base from V and 0 bases from J, with 10 bases in between. Written as DNA, the CDR3 is TGTGCCAGCAGCTTAGAGGCAGAGAACTCCTACGAGCAGTACTTC. Protein sequence: CASSLEAENSYEQYF.

The J gene is TRBJ2-5, the V gene TRBV7-3, with 11 positions matching TRBD2. V was pared by 2 bases and J by 4 bases, with 3 bases of the junction left unmatched. CDR1 and CDR2 (germline): SGHTA, FQGTGA. The CDR3 has 15 residues. CDR3: CASSLRGLAGETQYF. The DNA of the CDR3 is TGTGCCAGCAGCTTACGCGGACTAGCGGGAGAGACCCAGTACTTC.

This chain uses TRBV6-1 with TRBJ1-3, with D tentatively TRBD1 (6 bases). Trimming pared 0 bases from V and 0 bases from J, leaving 18 bases between. CDR1 is MNHNS, CDR2 SASEGT, per germline. CDR3 size: 19 residues. The CDR3 sequence is CASSEALPGRGNSGNTIYF. CDR3 coding DNA: TGTGCCAGCAGTGAAGCGCTTCCCGGGAGGGGGAACTCTGGAAACACCATATATTTT.

This chain joins TRBV18 and TRBJ2-4, with TRBD2 as a possible D gene (6 bases). Germline V CDR1 and CDR2: KGHSH, LQKENI. This CDR3 has 16 residues. V was shortened by 6 bases and J by 1 base, with 16 bases between the two germline ends. CDR3 nucleotides: TGTGCCAGCTCCTCGTTGGCAGGAGGGGCCAAAAACATTCAGTACTTC. The encoded protein is CASSSLAGGAKNIQYF.

The chain links TRBV14 to TRBJ2-3, with D possibly being TRBD1 (5 bases). The V gene lost 1 base and the J gene lost 2 bases, with 13 bases spanning the gap. There are 16 residues in the CDR3. The germline CDR1 and CDR2 sequences are SGHDN and FVKESK. Here the CDR3 DNA reads TGTGCCAGCAGCCAAGGAATACAGGACCTCACAGATACGCAGTATTTT. It specifies CASSQGIQDLTDTQYF.

The genes are TRBV10-3 and TRBJ1-1, with TRBD1 matching over 8 bases. The CDR3 runs to 15 residues. The germline V gene has CDR1 ENHRY and CDR2 SYGVKD. The ends lost 6 bases at V and 6 bases at J; junction bases unmatched: 12. Written as DNA, the CDR3 is TGTGCCATCAGGGGGGGGAACAGGGGGAGTTCTGAAGCTTTCTTT. Protein: CAIRGGNRGSSEAFF.

This rearrangement joins TRBV5-6 to TRBJ1-1; D unclear. CDR3 length: 14 residues. Germline assignment: CDR1 SGHDT and CDR2 YYEEEE. The V end was cut by 0 bases, the J end by 5 bases, with 11 bases between. The CDR3 reads CASSLDQMGTEAFF. Here the CDR3 DNA reads TGTGCCAGCAGCTTGGACCAAATGGGTACTGAAGCTTTCTTT.

CDR3 in DNA: TGTGCCAGCAGCTTCCAGAGCGGGACCCAAGAGACCCAGTACTTC. Translated: CASSFQSGTQETQYF. The rearrangement links TRBV7-2 to TRBJ2-5, with 7 bases that match TRBD2. The germline V gene encodes CDR1 SGHTA and CDR2 FQGNSA. Losses at the gene ends were 3 bases for V and 1 base for J; bases not matched to a gene: 5. The CDR3 sequence is 15 residues long.